The clone carrying this T cell receptor beta chain was seen once. Its antigen remains unidentified. This specimen comes from a study of T cell responses to AZD1222 COVID-19 vaccine. The CDR3 length is 12 residues. Trimming took off 6 bases at V and 2 bases at J, with 6 bases between the two ends. Sequencing was performed with immunoSEQ multiplex PCR; in TCRdb, only in-frame clones are kept and a portion is missing. Of 120,000 or so clones listed, about nine tenths are singletons. Study-level results: In a largely white British group with more females than males, clonal diversity was possibly underestimated. Repertoire sampling was restricted to post-peak T cell response timepoints. Unmutated variant regions are reportedly the target of nearly half of TCRs that are spike-specific.

The chain employs TRBV12-3 or TRBV12-4 and TRBJ2-3; no clear D. This specimen consisted of peripheral blood, obtained on day 0 of AZD1222 vaccination. The receptor was isolated from an adult in good health. CDR3 nucleotide sequence: TGTGCCAGCAGCACTCTCACAGATACGCAGTATTTT. Its translation: CASSTLTDTQYF.